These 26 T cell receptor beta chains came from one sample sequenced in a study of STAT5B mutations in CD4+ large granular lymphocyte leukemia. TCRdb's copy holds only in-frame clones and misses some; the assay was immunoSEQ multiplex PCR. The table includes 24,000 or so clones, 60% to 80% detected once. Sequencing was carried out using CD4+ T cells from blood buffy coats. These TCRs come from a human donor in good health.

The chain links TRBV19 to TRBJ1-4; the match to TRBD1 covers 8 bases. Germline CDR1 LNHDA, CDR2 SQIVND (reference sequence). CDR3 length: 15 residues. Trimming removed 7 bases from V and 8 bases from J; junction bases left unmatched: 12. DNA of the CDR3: TGTGCCAGTACCAACCCAGGGGGCGCAAGGGAAAAACTGTTTTTT. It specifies CASTNPGGAREKLFF.

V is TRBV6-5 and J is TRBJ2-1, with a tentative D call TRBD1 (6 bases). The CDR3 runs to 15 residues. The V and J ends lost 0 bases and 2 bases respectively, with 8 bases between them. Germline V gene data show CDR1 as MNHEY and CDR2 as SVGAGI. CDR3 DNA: TGTGCCAGCAGTTACTCGGACAGTACCTACAATGAGCAGTTCTTC. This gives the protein CASSYSDSTYNEQFF.

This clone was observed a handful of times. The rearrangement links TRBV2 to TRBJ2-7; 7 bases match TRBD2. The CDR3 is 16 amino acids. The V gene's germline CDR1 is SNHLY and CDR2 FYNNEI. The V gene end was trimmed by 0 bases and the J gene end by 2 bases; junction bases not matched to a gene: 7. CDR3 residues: CASSEALGSGTYEQYF. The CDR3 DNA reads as TGTGCCAGCAGTGAAGCCCTGGGGAGCGGGACCTACGAGCAGTACTTC.

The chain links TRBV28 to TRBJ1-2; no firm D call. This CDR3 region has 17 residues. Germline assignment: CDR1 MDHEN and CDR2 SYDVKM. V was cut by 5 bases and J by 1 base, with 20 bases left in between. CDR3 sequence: CASSRWTRLGSNYGYTF. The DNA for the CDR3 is TGTGCCAGCAGTCGTTGGACTCGCCTAGGAAGTAACTATGGCTACACCTTC.

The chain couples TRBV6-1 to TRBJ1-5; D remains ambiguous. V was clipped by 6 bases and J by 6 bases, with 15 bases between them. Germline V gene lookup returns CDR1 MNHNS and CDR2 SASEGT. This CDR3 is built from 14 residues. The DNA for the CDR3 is TGTGCCAGCAGCAGAGATCCCCGGGGTCAGCCCCAGCATTTT. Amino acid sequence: CASSRDPRGQPQHF.

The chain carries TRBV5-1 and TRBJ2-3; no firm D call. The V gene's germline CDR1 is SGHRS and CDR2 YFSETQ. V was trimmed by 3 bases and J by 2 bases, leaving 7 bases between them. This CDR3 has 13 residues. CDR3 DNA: TGCGCCAGCAGCTCGGCACCCACAGATACGCAGTATTTT. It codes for CASSSAPTDTQYF.

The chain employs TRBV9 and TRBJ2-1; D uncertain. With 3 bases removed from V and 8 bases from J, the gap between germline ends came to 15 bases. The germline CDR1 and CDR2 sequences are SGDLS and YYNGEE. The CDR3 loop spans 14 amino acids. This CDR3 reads CASSASRITDEQFF. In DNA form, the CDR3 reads TGTGCCAGCAGCGCCTCGAGGATTACGGATGAGCAGTTCTTC. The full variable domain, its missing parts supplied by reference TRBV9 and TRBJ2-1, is DSGVTQTPKHLITATGQRVTLRCSPRSGDLSVYWYQQSLDQGLQFLIQYYNGEERAKGNILERFSAQQFPDLHSELNLSSLELGDSALYFCASSASRITDEQFFGPGTRLTVL.

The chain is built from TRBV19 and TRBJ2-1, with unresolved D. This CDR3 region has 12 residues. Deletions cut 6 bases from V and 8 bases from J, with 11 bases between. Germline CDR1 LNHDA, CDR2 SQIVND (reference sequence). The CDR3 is CASRTYLDEQFF. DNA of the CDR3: TGTGCCAGTAGGACCTACTTGGATGAGCAGTTCTTC. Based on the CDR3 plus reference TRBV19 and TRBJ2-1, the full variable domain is DGGITQSPKYLFRKEGQNVTLSCEQNLNHDAMYWYRQDPGQGLRLIYYSQIVNDFQKGDIAEGYSVSREKKESFPLTVTSAQKNPTAFYLCASRTYLDEQFFGPGTRLTVL.

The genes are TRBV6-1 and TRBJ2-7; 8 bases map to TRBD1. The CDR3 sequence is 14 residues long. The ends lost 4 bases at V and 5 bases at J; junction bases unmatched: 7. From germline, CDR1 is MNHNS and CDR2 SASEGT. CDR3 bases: TGTGCCAGCAGTGTTGGGACAGGAGGGGACGAGCAGTACTTC. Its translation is CASSVGTGGDEQYF.

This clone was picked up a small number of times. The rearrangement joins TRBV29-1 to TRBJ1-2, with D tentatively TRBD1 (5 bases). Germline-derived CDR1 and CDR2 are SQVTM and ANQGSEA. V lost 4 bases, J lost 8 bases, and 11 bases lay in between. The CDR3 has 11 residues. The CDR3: CSVGTFNGYTF. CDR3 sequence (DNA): TGCAGCGTTGGGACATTCAACGGCTACACCTTC.

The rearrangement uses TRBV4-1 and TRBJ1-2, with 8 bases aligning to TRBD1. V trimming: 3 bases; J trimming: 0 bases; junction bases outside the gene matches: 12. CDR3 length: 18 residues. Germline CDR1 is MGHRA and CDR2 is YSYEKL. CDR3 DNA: TGCGCCAGCAGCCAGCTCTACACCGGACAGGGAGCTAACTATGGCTACACCTTC. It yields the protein CASSQLYTGQGANYGYTF.

CDR3 nucleotides: TGCAGCGTTGAAAGGGGTAGCGGGAGCCACCGGGGGAATGAGCAGTTCTTC. Its protein product is CSVERGSGSHRGNEQFF. V is TRBV29-1 and J is TRBJ2-1, with 9 bases lining up with TRBD2. The V gene end was trimmed by 2 bases and the J gene end by 7 bases; junction bases not matched to a gene: 15. Per the germline V gene, CDR1 is SQVTM and CDR2 is ANQGSEA. The CDR3 consists of 17 residues.

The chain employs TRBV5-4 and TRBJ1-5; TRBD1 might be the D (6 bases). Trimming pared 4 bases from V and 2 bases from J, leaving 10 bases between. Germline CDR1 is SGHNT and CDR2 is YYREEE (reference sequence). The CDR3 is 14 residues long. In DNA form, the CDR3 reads TGTGCCAGCAGCCGGGAGGGGGGCAATCAGCCCCAGCATTTT. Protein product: CASSREGGNQPQHF. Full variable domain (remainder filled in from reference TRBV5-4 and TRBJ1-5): ETGVTQSPTHLIKTRGQQVTLRCSSQSGHNTVSWYQQALGQGPQFIFQYYREEENGRGNFPPRFSGLQFPNYSSELNVNALELDDSALYLCASSREGGNQPQHFGDGTRLSIL.

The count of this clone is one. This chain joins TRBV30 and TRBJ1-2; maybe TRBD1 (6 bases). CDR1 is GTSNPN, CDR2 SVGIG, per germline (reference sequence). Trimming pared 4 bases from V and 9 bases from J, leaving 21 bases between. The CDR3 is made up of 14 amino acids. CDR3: CAWNTGARRVSYTF. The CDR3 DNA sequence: TGTGCCTGGAACACGGGGGCAAGGAGAGTTAGCTACACCTTC.

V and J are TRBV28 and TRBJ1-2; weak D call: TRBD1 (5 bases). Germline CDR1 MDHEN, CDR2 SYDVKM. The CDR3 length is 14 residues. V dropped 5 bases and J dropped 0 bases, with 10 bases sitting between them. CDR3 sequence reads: CASSAEGSNYGYTF. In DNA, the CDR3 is TGTGCCAGCAGTGCCGAGGGGTCTAACTATGGCTACACCTTC.

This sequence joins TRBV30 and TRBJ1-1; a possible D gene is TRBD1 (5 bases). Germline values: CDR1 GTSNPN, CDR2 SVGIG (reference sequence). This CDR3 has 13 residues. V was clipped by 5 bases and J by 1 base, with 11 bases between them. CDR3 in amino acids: CAWGWQGNTEAFF. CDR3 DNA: TGTGCCTGGGGGTGGCAGGGGAACACTGAAGCTTTCTTT.

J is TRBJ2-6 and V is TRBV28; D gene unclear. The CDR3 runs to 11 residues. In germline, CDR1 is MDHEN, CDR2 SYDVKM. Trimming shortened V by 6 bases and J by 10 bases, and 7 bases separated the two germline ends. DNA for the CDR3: TGTGCCAGCAGCAAGGCGAACGTCCTGACTTTC. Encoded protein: CASSKANVLTF.

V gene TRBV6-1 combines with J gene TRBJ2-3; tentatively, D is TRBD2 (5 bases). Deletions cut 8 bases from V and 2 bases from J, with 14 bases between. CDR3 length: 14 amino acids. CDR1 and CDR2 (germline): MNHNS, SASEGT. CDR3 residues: CASLDWRNTDTQYF. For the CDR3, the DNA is TGTGCCAGCCTCGACTGGAGGAACACAGATACGCAGTATTTT.

The CDR3 DNA reads TGCGCCAGCGGCCCTCTCTGGACAGATAGCAATCAGCCCCAGCATTTT. This translates into CASGPLWTDSNQPQHF. The rearrangement uses TRBV5-1 and TRBJ1-5, with D perhaps TRBD1 (6 bases). Germline V gene lookup returns CDR1 SGHRS and CDR2 YFSETQ. Trimming removed 7 bases at V and 0 bases at J, with 17 bases between. The CDR3 consists of 16 residues.

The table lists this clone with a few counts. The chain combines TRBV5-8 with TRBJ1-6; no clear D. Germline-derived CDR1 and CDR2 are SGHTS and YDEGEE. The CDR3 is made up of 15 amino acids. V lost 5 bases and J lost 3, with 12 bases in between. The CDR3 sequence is CASRAASNYNSPLHF. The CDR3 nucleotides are TGTGCCAGCAGAGCAGCCAGCAACTATAATTCACCCCTCCACTTT.

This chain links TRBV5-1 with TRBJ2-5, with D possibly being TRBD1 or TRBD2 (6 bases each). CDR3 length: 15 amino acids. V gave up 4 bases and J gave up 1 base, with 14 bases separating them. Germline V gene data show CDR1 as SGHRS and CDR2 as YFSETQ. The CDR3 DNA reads TGCGCCAGCAGCGGGGGGACAATTAGCCAAGAGACCCAGTACTTC. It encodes CASSGGTISQETQYF.

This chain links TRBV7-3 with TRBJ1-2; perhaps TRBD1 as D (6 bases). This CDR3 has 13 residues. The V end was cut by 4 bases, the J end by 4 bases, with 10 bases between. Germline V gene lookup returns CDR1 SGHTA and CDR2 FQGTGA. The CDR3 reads CASSSQDSYGYTF. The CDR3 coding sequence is TGTGCCAGCAGCTCCCAGGACAGCTATGGCTACACCTTC.

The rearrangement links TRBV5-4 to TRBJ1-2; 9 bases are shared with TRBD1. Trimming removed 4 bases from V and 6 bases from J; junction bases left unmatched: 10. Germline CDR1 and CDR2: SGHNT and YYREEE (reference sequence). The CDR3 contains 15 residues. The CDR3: CASSHPGQGLDGYTF. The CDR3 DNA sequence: TGTGCCAGCAGCCATCCGGGACAGGGATTGGATGGCTACACCTTC.

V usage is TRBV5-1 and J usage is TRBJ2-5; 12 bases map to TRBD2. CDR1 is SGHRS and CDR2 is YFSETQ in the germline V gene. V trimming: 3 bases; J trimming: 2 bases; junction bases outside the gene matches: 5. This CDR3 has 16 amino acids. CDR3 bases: TGCGCCAGCAGCTGGCGACTAGCGGGGGATCAAGAGACCCAGTACTTC. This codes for CASSWRLAGDQETQYF.

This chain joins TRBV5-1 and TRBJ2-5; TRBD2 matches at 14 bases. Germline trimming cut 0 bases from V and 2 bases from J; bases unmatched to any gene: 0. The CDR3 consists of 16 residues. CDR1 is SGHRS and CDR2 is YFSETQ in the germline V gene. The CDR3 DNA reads TGCGCCAGCAGCTTGGGGACTAGCGGGGGGCAAGAGACCCAGTACTTC. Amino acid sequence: CASSLGTSGGQETQYF. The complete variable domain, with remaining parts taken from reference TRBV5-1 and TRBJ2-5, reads KAGVTQTPRYLIKTRGQQVTLSCSPISGHRSVSWYQQTPGQGLQFLFEYFSETQRNKGNFPGRFSGRQFSNSRSEMNVSTLELGDSALYLCASSLGTSGGQETQYFGPGTRLLVL.

As DNA, the CDR3 is TGTGCCAGCAGCAAGGGGAGCTCCTACGAGCAGTACTTC. Translating gives CASSKGSSYEQYF. The gene calls are TRBV6-6 and TRBJ2-7, with D tentatively TRBD1 or TRBD2 (5 bases each). The CDR3 loop spans 13 amino acids. Trimming shortened V by 6 bases and J by 0 bases, and 9 bases separated the two germline ends. In germline, CDR1 is MNHNY, CDR2 SVGAGI (reference sequence).